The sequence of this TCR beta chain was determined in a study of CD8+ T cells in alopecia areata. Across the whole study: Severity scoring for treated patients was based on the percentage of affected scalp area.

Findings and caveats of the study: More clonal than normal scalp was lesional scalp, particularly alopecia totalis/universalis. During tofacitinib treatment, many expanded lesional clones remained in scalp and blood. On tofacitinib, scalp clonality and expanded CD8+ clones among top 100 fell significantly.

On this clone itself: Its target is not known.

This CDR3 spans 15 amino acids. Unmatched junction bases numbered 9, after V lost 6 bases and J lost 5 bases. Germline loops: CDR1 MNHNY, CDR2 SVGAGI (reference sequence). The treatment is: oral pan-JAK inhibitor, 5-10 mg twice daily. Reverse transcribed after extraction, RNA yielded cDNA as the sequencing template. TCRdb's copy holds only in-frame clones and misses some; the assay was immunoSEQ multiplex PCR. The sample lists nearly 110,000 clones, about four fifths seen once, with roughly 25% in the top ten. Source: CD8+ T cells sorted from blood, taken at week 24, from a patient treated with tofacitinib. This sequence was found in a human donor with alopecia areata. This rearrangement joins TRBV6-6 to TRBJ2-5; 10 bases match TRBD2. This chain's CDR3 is CASSPTSGVTETQYF. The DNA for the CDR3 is TGTGCCAGCAGCCCCACTAGCGGGGTAACCGAGACCCAGTACTTC.